This is a list of T cell receptor beta chains from one sample in a study of post-analysis software for immune sequencing data. TCRdb re-analysed the PCR reads in MiXCR, keeping a single row per CDR3 protein. The sample lists about 260,000 distinct CDR3 sequences, around 34% seen once, with under 5.5% in the top ten. Sequencing was performed on blood. These receptors originate from a girl aged 5-17 years with multiple sclerosis. The CDR3 runs from the conserved cysteine through the conserved F or W. Fields, in order: V gene, clone size, J gene, D gene, CDR3 protein, CDR3 DNA. D genes are given only for firm matches. Clone size, where shown, is once, few, many, or a class for clones that have expanded.

>TRBV29-1|.|TRBJ2-5|TRBD1
CSVEQPGQGWEETQYF
TGCAGCGTTGAACAACCGGGACAGGGGTGGGAAGAGACCCAGTACTTC
>TRBV20-1|many|TRBJ2-1|TRBD2
CSAREKWGLDYNEQFF
TGCAGTGCTAGGGAAAAGTGGGGACTAGACTACAATGAGCAGTTCTTC
>TRBV25-1|many|TRBJ1-2|.
CASSGGEGYGYTF
TGTGCCAGCAGTGGGGGGGAAGGGTATGGCTACACCTTC
>TRBV11-2|many|TRBJ2-1|TRBD1
CASSLVGQGADEQFF
TGTGCCAGCAGCTTAGTGGGACAGGGGGCCGATGAGCAGTTCTTC
>TRBV7-3|.|TRBJ1-2|TRBD1
CASSPHARGQGEGYTF
TGTGCCAGCAGCCCCCACGCACGGGGACAGGGGGAGGGCTACACCTTC
>TRBV7-2|many|TRBJ2-5|.
CASSLPVSWEETQYF
TGTGCCAGCAGCCTCCCGGTGTCCTGGGAGGAGACCCAGTACTTC
>TRBV2|few|TRBJ2-1|.
CVSRPYLWDEQFF
TGTGTCAGCAGGCCCTACTTGTGGGATGAGCAGTTCTTC
>TRBV14|.|TRBJ1-1|.
CASSPRAGSTEAFF
TGTGCCAGCAGCCCCCGCGCTGGGAGCACTGAAGCTTTCTTT
>TRBV15|.|TRBJ1-3|.
CATSRAGGFGNTIYF
TGTGCCACCAGCAGAGCTGGGGGATTTGGAAACACCATATATTTT
>TRBV14|.|TRBJ2-2|.
CASSQDNTYTGELFF
TGTGCCAGCAGCCAAGATAACACTTACACCGGGGAGCTGTTTTTT
>TRBV7-3|many|TRBJ2-1|TRBD2
CASSPPGLAGYNEQFF
TGTGCCAGCAGCCCGCCCGGACTAGCGGGCTACAATGAGCAGTTCTTC
>TRBV6-4|.|TRBJ2-7|.
CTSSDEAGAYNEQYF
TGTACCAGCAGTGACGAGGCAGGGGCCTACAATGAGCAGTACTTC
>TRBV28|.|TRBJ2-5|.
CASSLDRTLDQYF
TGTGCCAGCAGTTTAGATCGGACACTGGACCAGTACTTC
>TRBV4-1|.|TRBJ2-1|TRBD2
CASSQVLAGGRILF
TGCGCCAGCAGCCAAGTCCTAGCGGGGGGCCGCATTCTCTTC
>TRBV19|.|TRBJ2-2|.
CASSMIPLLNTGELFF
TGTGCCAGTAGTATGATTCCCTTGCTGAACACCGGGGAGCTGTTTTTT
>TRBV7-8|few|TRBJ1-3|.
CASSLRDAGNTIYF
TGTGCCAGCAGCTTAAGGGACGCTGGAAACACCATATATTTT
>TRBV7-2|.|TRBJ1-5|TRBD1
CASSLRDRGYDSNQPQHF
TGTGCCAGCAGCTTACGGGACAGGGGCTACGATAGCAATCAGCCCCAGCATTTT
>TRBV5-1|few|TRBJ1-1|.
CASSLEGAKNTEAFF
TGCGCCAGCAGCTTGGAAGGGGCGAAGAACACTGAAGCTTTCTTT
>TRBV12-5|many|TRBJ1-1|.
CASGFSNSGNTEAFF
TGTGCTAGTGGTTTCAGTAACAGTGGGAACACTGAAGCTTTCTTT
>TRBV6-2/TRBV6-3|many|TRBJ2-1|TRBD2
CASSQSGSKYNEQFF
TGTGCCAGCAGCCAAAGCGGGAGTAAATACAATGAGCAGTTCTTC
>TRBV9|.|TRBJ2-2|.
CASSVVQGGTGELFF
TGTGCCAGCAGCGTAGTTCAGGGGGGCACCGGGGAGCTGTTTTTT